The rows below give T cell receptor beta chains drawn from one sample of a study of response to subunit inactivated influenza vaccine. MiXCR was run by TCRdb on the RT-PCR reads, yielding one entry per CDR3 protein. This table holds hundreds of thousands of distinct CDR3 sequences, around 14% found once. Sequencing was performed on PBMCs from blood, taken around 15 days before vaccination. The receptors stem from a man aged 50-60 years who received an inactivated influenza vaccine. Both conserved end residues are part of each CDR3. A D gene is named only where the DNA matches it firmly. Clone size is shown for a subset of rows, as once, few, many or a class of expanded clone.

v_gene: TRBV2
d_gene: TRBD1
abundance: .
j_gene: TRBJ1-2
CDR3aa: CASSVVRTGGAYGYTF
CDR3nt: TGTGCCAGCAGTGTCGTCAGGACAGGGGGCGCCTATGGCTACACCTTC

v_gene: TRBV9
d_gene: .
abundance: .
j_gene: TRBJ2-1
CDR3aa: CASSEGHSPYNEQFF
CDR3nt: TGTGCCAGCAGCGAAGGACACTCGCCCTACAATGAGCAGTTCTTC

v_gene: TRBV25-1
d_gene: .
abundance: few
j_gene: TRBJ2-7
CDR3aa: CASSAGRNYEQYF
CDR3nt: TGTGCCAGCAGTGCGGGACGGAACTACGAGCAGTACTTC

v_gene: TRBV5-1
d_gene: .
abundance: .
j_gene: TRBJ2-3
CDR3aa: CASSLGQAPSTDTQYF
CDR3nt: TGCGCCAGCAGCTTGGGGCAGGCTCCGAGCACAGATACGCAGTATTTT

v_gene: TRBV13
d_gene: TRBD2
abundance: once
j_gene: TRBJ2-3
CDR3aa: CASRQAIRGGRFGDTQYF
CDR3nt: TGTGCCAGCAGGCAAGCGATCCGCGGGGGGAGATTTGGAGATACGCAGTATTTT

v_gene: TRBV5-1
d_gene: TRBD2
abundance: many
j_gene: TRBJ2-1
CDR3aa: CASSLGTGTSGSAYNEQFF
CDR3nt: TGCGCCAGCAGCTTGGGTACCGGGACTAGCGGGAGTGCCTACAATGAGCAGTTCTTC

v_gene: TRBV12-3/TRBV12-4
d_gene: TRBD1
abundance: few
j_gene: TRBJ1-1
CDR3aa: CASSFLTGGDTEAFF
CDR3nt: TGTGCCAGCAGTTTCTTGACAGGGGGGGACACTGAAGCTTTCTTT

v_gene: TRBV11-1
d_gene: .
abundance: .
j_gene: TRBJ1-3
CDR3aa: CASSSRAHVGGSGNTIYF
CDR3nt: TGTGCCAGCAGCTCACGAGCCCATGTCGGCGGCTCTGGAAACACCATATATTTT

v_gene: TRBV12-3/TRBV12-4
d_gene: .
abundance: many
j_gene: TRBJ2-5
CDR3aa: CASSLLTGQETQYF
CDR3nt: TGTGCCAGCAGTTTACTCACAGGGCAAGAGACCCAGTACTTC

v_gene: TRBV28
d_gene: TRBD1
abundance: .
j_gene: TRBJ1-2
CDR3aa: CASNGQGARYTF
CDR3nt: TGTGCCAGCAACGGACAGGGGGCTCGCTACACCTTC

v_gene: TRBV20-1
d_gene: TRBD1
abundance: many
j_gene: TRBJ1-6
CDR3aa: CSATGTGVSPLHF
CDR3nt: TGCAGTGCTACCGGGACAGGAGTTTCACCCCTCCACTTT

v_gene: TRBV7-9
d_gene: TRBD2
abundance: .
j_gene: TRBJ2-3
CDR3aa: CASSLGWTSGGTDTQYF
CDR3nt: TGTGCCAGCAGCCTAGGGTGGACTAGCGGAGGCACAGATACGCAGTATTTT

v_gene: TRBV4-2
d_gene: TRBD2
abundance: few
j_gene: TRBJ2-1
CDR3aa: CASSQDRAGVGNEQFF
CDR3nt: TGTGCCAGCAGCCAAGATCGTGCGGGGGTAGGGAATGAGCAGTTCTTC

v_gene: TRBV6-1
d_gene: TRBD2
abundance: .
j_gene: TRBJ2-1
CDR3aa: CASWVGSGRSNEQFF
CDR3nt: TGTGCCAGTTGGGTGGGGAGCGGGAGATCCAATGAGCAGTTCTTC

v_gene: TRBV7-2
d_gene: .
abundance: .
j_gene: TRBJ2-5
CDR3aa: CASSLVPGAGETQYF
CDR3nt: TGTGCCAGCAGCTTGGTCCCGGGAGCCGGGGAGACCCAGTACTTC

v_gene: TRBV20-1
d_gene: .
abundance: .
j_gene: TRBJ2-7
CDR3aa: CSAIARAQRPSEQYF
CDR3nt: TGCAGTGCTATTGCCAGGGCCCAGCGGCCGAGCGAGCAGTACTTC

v_gene: TRBV12-3/TRBV12-4
d_gene: .
abundance: .
j_gene: TRBJ2-1
CDR3aa: CASSQARGAEQFF
CDR3nt: TGTGCCAGCAGTCAAGCTAGGGGGGCTGAGCAGTTCTTC

v_gene: TRBV11-2
d_gene: .
abundance: few
j_gene: TRBJ2-1
CDR3aa: CASSLALLTGSSYNEQFF
CDR3nt: TGTGCCAGCAGCTTAGCTCTCCTAACGGGGAGCTCCTACAATGAGCAGTTCTTC

v_gene: TRBV7-6
d_gene: .
abundance: .
j_gene: TRBJ2-2
CDR3aa: CASSPSGGSANTGELFF
CDR3nt: TGTGCCAGCAGCCCCTCCGGGGGTAGCGCGAACACCGGGGAGCTGTTTTTT

v_gene: TRBV5-1
d_gene: .
abundance: .
j_gene: TRBJ2-7
CDR3aa: CASSLFRPGAPYEQYF
CDR3nt: TGCGCCAGCAGCCTGTTCCGGCCCGGGGCCCCCTACGAGCAGTACTTC

v_gene: TRBV10-3
d_gene: TRBD2
abundance: .
j_gene: TRBJ2-3
CDR3aa: CAILAGGAADTQYF
CDR3nt: TGTGCCATCTTAGCGGGGGGGGCCGCAGATACGCAGTATTTT

v_gene: TRBV5-1
d_gene: TRBD2
abundance: few
j_gene: TRBJ2-5
CDR3aa: CASSLDRLASETQYF
CDR3nt: TGCGCCAGCAGCTTGGATCGACTAGCTTCTGAGACCCAGTACTTC